One and the same sample provided the 28 T cell receptor beta chains below, sequenced in a study of blood T cell repertoires in COVID-19. Sequencing used immunoSEQ multiplex PCR; TCRdb keeps in-frame clones, though not all of them. The sample consists of about 220,000 clones, approximately 80% of them appearing once. What was sequenced was peripheral blood. The source of these receptors is a human donor in a cohort sampled during active COVID-19.

CDR3: CASRSRGQGTYEQYF. CDR3 DNA sequence: TGTGCCAGTAGATCCCGCGGACAGGGAACCTACGAGCAGTACTTC. This sequence joins TRBV19 and TRBJ2-7; TRBD1 matches 8 bases. Germline CDR1 and CDR2: LNHDA and SQIVND (reference sequence). Unmatched junction bases numbered 9, after V lost 6 bases and J lost 2 bases. The CDR3 extends over 15 amino acids.

The table lists this clone with a count of one. The chain has TRBV7-2 and TRBJ1-2, with 8 bases fitting TRBD1. The junction had 5 bases not matched to a gene; V was cut back by 5 bases and J by 0 bases. There are 15 residues in the CDR3. Germline CDR1 and CDR2: SGHTA and FQGNSA. CDR3 residues: CASSPTGAPNYGYTF. The CDR3 region has the DNA TGTGCCAGCAGCCCGACAGGGGCCCCTAACTATGGCTACACCTTC.

The chain combines TRBV14 with TRBJ2-1; 11 bases agree with TRBD2. After removal of 3 bases from V and 2 bases from J, the junction contained 6 bases not matched to a gene. This CDR3 region has 17 residues. Germline CDR1 and CDR2: SGHDN and FVKESK. The CDR3 spells CASSHMTSGVTYNEQFF. The CDR3 nucleotides are TGTGCCAGCAGCCATATGACTAGCGGGGTAACCTACAATGAGCAGTTCTTC.

The chain joins TRBV4-3 to TRBJ2-7; 7 bases line up with TRBD1. CDR1 and CDR2 (germline): LGHNA, YSLEER. The CDR3 extends over 15 amino acids. Unmatched junction bases numbered 11, after V lost 2 bases and J lost 7 bases. CDR3 in amino acids: CASSQWAGRGFEQYF. The CDR3 bases are TGCGCCAGCAGCCAATGGGCTGGCAGGGGGTTTGAGCAGTACTTC.

The chain links TRBV5-8 to TRBJ1-2; 8 nucleotides line up with TRBD1. This CDR3 spans 15 amino acids. V lost 5 bases, J lost 6 bases, and 12 bases stayed unmatched. Germline CDR1 and CDR2: SGHTS and YDEGEE. The CDR3 DNA sequence: TGTGCCAGCAGTTTACCCACAGGGGGTTGGGATGGCTACACCTTC. Protein sequence: CASSLPTGGWDGYTF.

The chain joins TRBV2 to TRBJ2-4; D remains ambiguous. Germline V CDR1 and CDR2: SNHLY, FYNNEI. V was pared by 3 bases and J by 0 bases, with 9 bases between. This CDR3 contains 15 residues. For the CDR3, the DNA is TGTGCCAGCAGTGACGCAGTCCTAGCCAAAAACATTCAGTACTTC. It is translated as CASSDAVLAKNIQYF.

V gene TRBV21-1 combines with J gene TRBJ2-7; the table's D call, TRBD1, has no DNA check behind it. TRBV21-1 corresponds to a pseudogene. The CDR3 contains 14 residues. CDR3 bases: TGTGCCAGCGGGGGACAGGGAATATCTGGCGAGCAGTACTTC. Encoded protein: CASGGQGISGEQYF.

A single count supports this clone. The rearrangement joins TRBV29-1 to TRBJ2-1, with 9 positions matching TRBD2. With 4 bases clipped from V and 8 bases from J, the junction kept 18 bases outside the gene matches. Germline CDR1 reads SQVTM; CDR2 reads ANQGSEA. The CDR3 extends over 17 amino acids. CDR3 residues: CSVVGISTTSGLDEQFF. The CDR3 DNA reads TGCAGCGTTGTGGGAATCTCAACGACTAGCGGTTTGGATGAGCAGTTCTTC.

This clone occurred a few times. DNA of the CDR3: TGTGCCAGCAGCGTAGACCCGAGCTCCTACGAGCAGTACTTC. Encoded protein: CASSVDPSSYEQYF. This chain joins TRBV9 and TRBJ2-7; D unclear. CDR1 is SGDLS, CDR2 YYNGEE, per germline. V lost 0 bases, J lost 0 bases, and 7 bases lay in between. This CDR3 comprises 14 residues.

J is TRBJ2-7 and V is TRBV18; 7 nucleotides match TRBD1. The V gene end was trimmed by 6 bases and the J gene end by 7 bases; junction bases not matched to a gene: 12. This CDR3 is built from 14 residues. The germline gives CDR1 KGHSH, CDR2 LQKENI. CDR3 amino acids: CASSDDRERWEQYF. The CDR3 nucleotides read TGTGCCAGCTCCGACGACAGGGAGAGATGGGAGCAGTACTTC.

CDR3 nucleotide sequence: TGTGCCAGCAGCTACGACAGGGACGCAGATACGCAGTATTTT. It codes for CASSYDRDADTQYF. The chain combines TRBV7-3 with TRBJ2-3, with 7 bases fitting TRBD1. Trimming removed 4 bases from V and 4 bases from J; junction bases left unmatched: 5. CDR3 size: 14 residues. The V gene's germline CDR1 is SGHTA and CDR2 FQGTGA. Full variable domain (outside the CDR3, taken from reference TRBV7-3 and TRBJ2-3): GAGVSQTPSNKVTEKGKYVELRCDPISGHTALYWYRQSLGQGPEFLIYFQGTGAADDSGLPNDRFFAVRPEGSVSTLKIQRTERGDSAVYLCASSYDRDADTQYFGPGTRLTVL.

This chain connects TRBV27 to TRBJ2-2; possibly TRBD1 for D (6 bases). The CDR3 has 13 amino acids. V shed 6 bases and J shed 4 bases, with 9 bases lying between them. In germline, CDR1 is MNHEY, CDR2 SMNVEV (reference sequence). Written as DNA, the CDR3 is TGTGCCAGCAGGGGACACGCCACCGGGGAGCTGTTTTTT. Protein sequence: CASRGHATGELFF.

This chain uses TRBV6-6 with TRBJ2-7; 8 nucleotides line up with TRBD2. The CDR3 loop spans 14 amino acids. V lost 7 bases and J lost 2; bases outside the gene matches: 7. CDR1 is MNHNY, CDR2 SVGAGI, per germline (reference sequence). The CDR3 reads CASTGTSGAYEQYF. The CDR3 coding sequence is TGTGCCAGCACTGGAACTAGCGGAGCCTACGAGCAGTACTTC.

This clone has more than one count but fewer than ten. The chain recombines TRBV7-2 with TRBJ2-7, with 9 bases identical to TRBD1. Germline trimming cut 1 base from V and 6 bases from J; bases unmatched to any gene: 13. Germline CDR1 is SGHTA and CDR2 is FQGNSA. This CDR3 is built from 17 residues. Written as DNA, the CDR3 is TGTGCCAGCAGCTTAGGGGCCCCGGGACAGGGAAGGGCCGAGCAGTACTTC. This gives the protein CASSLGAPGQGRAEQYF.

The rearrangement links TRBV11-1 to TRBJ1-5; D ambiguous. The V gene's germline CDR1 is SGHAT and CDR2 FQDESV (reference sequence). Trimming removed 2 bases at V and 3 bases at J, with 8 bases between. CDR3 size: 14 residues. As DNA, the CDR3 is TGTGCCAGCAGCTTAAACGGGAACAATCAGCCCCAGCATTTT. It translates to CASSLNGNNQPQHF.

The chain couples TRBV27 to TRBJ2-7; the match to TRBD1 covers 12 bases. The CDR3 has 18 residues. After removal of 1 base from V and 4 bases from J, the junction contained 11 bases not matched to a gene. Germline V gene lookup returns CDR1 MNHEY and CDR2 SMNVEV (reference sequence). The DNA for the CDR3 is TGTGCCAGCAGTTTATTTGGGACAGGGGGCCCGTTTCCATACGAGCAGTACTTC. Amino acid sequence: CASSLFGTGGPFPYEQYF.

For the CDR3, the DNA is TGTGCCAGCAGCCCGACACACGTAGCTAACTATGGCTACACCTTC. This gives the protein CASSPTHVANYGYTF. The chain uses TRBV9 and TRBJ1-2; D not certain. V lost 4 bases to trimming and J lost 0 bases, with 13 bases between them. There are 15 residues in the CDR3. Germline V lookup: CDR1 SGDLS, CDR2 YYNGEE. The full variable domain, with the rest looked up from reference TRBV9 and TRBJ1-2, is DSGVTQTPKHLITATGQRVTLRCSPRSGDLSVYWYQQSLDQGLQFLIQYYNGEERAKGNILERFSAQQFPDLHSELNLSSLELGDSALYFCASSPTHVANYGYTFGSGTRLTVV.

The chain employs TRBV10-3 and TRBJ2-1, with 7 bases identical to TRBD2. V lost 6 bases, J lost 9 bases, and 17 bases stayed unmatched. The CDR3 runs 16 residues. CDR1 is ENHRY and CDR2 is SYGVKD in the germline V gene. CDR3 sequence: CAISLEGRGAGGEQFF. The CDR3 coding sequence is TGTGCCATCAGCCTCGAAGGGAGGGGCGCTGGGGGTGAGCAGTTCTTC.

This clone was seen ten or more times. The genes are TRBV10-3 and TRBJ1-3; D is ambiguous. In germline, CDR1 is ENHRY, CDR2 SYGVKD. This CDR3 contains 12 residues. CDR3 in amino acids: CGSGSSGNTIYF. CDR3 sequence (DNA): TGTGGCAGCGGCAGCTCTGGAAACACCATATATTTT.

The gene calls are TRBV14 and TRBJ2-7; TRBD1 matches 9 bases. The CDR3 has 17 residues. CDR1 SGHDN and CDR2 FVKESK come from the germline V gene. V was pared by 0 bases and J by 4 bases, with 10 bases of the junction left unmatched. Written as DNA, the CDR3 is TGTGCCAGCAGCCAAGAGGGGACAGGGATTAGAGGGTACGAGCAGTACTTC. It translates to CASSQEGTGIRGYEQYF.

The chain employs TRBV5-4 and TRBJ1-1; 7 bases agree with TRBD1. Germline CDR1 is SGHNT and CDR2 is YYREEE (reference sequence). V dropped 3 bases and J dropped 4; count of bases not matched to a gene: 9. CDR3 length: 15 residues. As DNA, the CDR3 is TGTGCCAGCAGCTACCCTCAACCAGGGGGCACTGAAGCTTTCTTT. It yields the protein CASSYPQPGGTEAFF.

V and J are TRBV5-8 and TRBJ1-2; D uncertain. The CDR3 has 14 residues. Germline values: CDR1 SGHTS, CDR2 YDEGEE. V was trimmed by 4 bases and J by 4 bases, leaving 14 bases between them. The CDR3 coding sequence is TGTGCCAGCAGCCCCCGGGGTGGGATCTATGGCTACACCTTC. Protein sequence: CASSPRGGIYGYTF.

This chain uses TRBV9 with TRBJ2-3; perhaps TRBD1 as D (8 bases). CDR3 length: 16 amino acids. The ends were cut back, 3 bases at V and 4 bases at J, with 18 bases in the middle. Germline CDR1 is SGDLS and CDR2 is YYNGEE. The CDR3 loop reads CASSGPGTGGADTQYF. The DNA of the CDR3 is TGTGCCAGCAGCGGACCCGGCACAGGGGGGGCAGATACGCAGTATTTT. The full variable domain, rest sourced from reference TRBV9 and TRBJ2-3, is DSGVTQTPKHLITATGQRVTLRCSPRSGDLSVYWYQQSLDQGLQFLIQYYNGEERAKGNILERFSAQQFPDLHSELNLSSLELGDSALYFCASSGPGTGGADTQYFGPGTRLTVL.

V usage is TRBV4-3 and J usage is TRBJ1-5, with D tentatively TRBD1 (5 bases). Germline values: CDR1 LGHNA, CDR2 YSLEER. V was pared by 0 bases and J by 4 bases, with 13 bases between. This CDR3 has 16 residues. The CDR3 here is CASSQEVGALNQPQHF. The CDR3 DNA sequence: TGCGCCAGCAGCCAAGAAGTTGGGGCCCTTAATCAGCCCCAGCATTTT.

The chain has TRBV5-1 and TRBJ2-1; 7 nucleotides line up with TRBD2. This CDR3 has 13 amino acids. Germline V lookup: CDR1 SGHRS, CDR2 YFSETQ. J was trimmed by 9 bases and V by 3 bases; bases with no gene match: 6. CDR3 coding DNA: TGCGCCAGCAGCTGGACTAGAAACCTTGAGCAGTTCTTC. Translation gives CASSWTRNLEQFF.

The chain combines TRBV19 with TRBJ2-1; possible D gene TRBD1, 6 bases. The CDR3 contains 15 residues. In germline, CDR1 is LNHDA, CDR2 SQIVND (reference sequence). Between the trimmed V and J ends, which lost 3 bases and 6 bases, there was a span of 15 bases. Written as DNA, the CDR3 is TGTGCCAGTAGTATTGGACAGAGCCCTCTCAATGAGCAGTTCTTC. Translated, it gives CASSIGQSPLNEQFF.

This sequence joins TRBV6-1 and TRBJ1-2; no clear D gene. This CDR3 is built from 14 residues. Trimming pared 2 bases from V and 3 bases from J, leaving 10 bases between. Germline V gene lookup returns CDR1 MNHNS and CDR2 SASEGT. The CDR3 nucleotides read TGTGCCAGCAGTGAACTCGACACCTACTATGGCTACACCTTC. Its protein is CASSELDTYYGYTF.

The rearrangement links TRBV28 to TRBJ2-2, with D tentatively TRBD1 (6 bases). Trimming cost V 2 bases and J 7 bases, with 14 bases left between them. There are 15 residues in the CDR3. Germline CDR1 is MDHEN and CDR2 is SYDVKM. The CDR3 region is CASSLRTAFGGELFF. The CDR3, as DNA: TGTGCCAGCAGTTTAAGGACAGCGTTCGGCGGGGAGCTGTTTTTT. The whole variable domain, remainder taken from reference TRBV28 and TRBJ2-2, is DVKVTQSSRYLVKRTGEKVFLECVQDMDHENMFWYRQDPGLGLRLIYFSYDVKMKEKGDIPEGYSVSREKKERFSLILESASTNQTSMYLCASSLRTAFGGELFFGEGSRLTVL.